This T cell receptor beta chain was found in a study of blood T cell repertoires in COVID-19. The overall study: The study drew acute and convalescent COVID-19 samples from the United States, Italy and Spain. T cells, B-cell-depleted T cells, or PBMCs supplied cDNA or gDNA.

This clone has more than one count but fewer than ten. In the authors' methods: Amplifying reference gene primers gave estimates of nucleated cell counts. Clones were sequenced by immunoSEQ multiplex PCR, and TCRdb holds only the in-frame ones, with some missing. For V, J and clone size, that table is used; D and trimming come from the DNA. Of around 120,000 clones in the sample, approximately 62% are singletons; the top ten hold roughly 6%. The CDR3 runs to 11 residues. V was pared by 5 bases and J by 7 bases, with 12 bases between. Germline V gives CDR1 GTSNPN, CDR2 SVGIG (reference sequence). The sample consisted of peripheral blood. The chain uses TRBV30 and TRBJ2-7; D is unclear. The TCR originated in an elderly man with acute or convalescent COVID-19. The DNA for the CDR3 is TGTGCCTGGTCTCCCGCTCGGGAGCAGTACTTC. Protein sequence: CAWSPAREQYF.